This T cell receptor (beta chain) was documented in a study of T cells in women clearing cervical HPV infection. On the study more broadly: Controls' single incident HPV16 infection cleared within 12 months without precancer. Blood came at first lesion visit for cases, post-clearance for controls.

Assay used: immunoSEQ multiplex PCR; TCRdb lists only in-frame clones, some missing. Recorded here are tens of thousands of clones; the top ten clones represent around 8.4%. V lost 3 bases and J lost 3, with 11 bases in between. The germline V gene encodes CDR1 SNHLY and CDR2 FYNNEI. There are 14 residues in the CDR3. Study results and limitations: Controls had more TRBV6-7 (0.16%) than cases (around 0.11%).

Details on this clone: What it binds is not known. Read data end 3 residues before the CDR3 end; the end is taken from the germline J gene.

The sequenced sample was blood buffy coat. V gene TRBV2 combines with J gene TRBJ1-1; D unclear. This TCR derives from a woman aged 18 to 75 with a cervical HPV16 infection that either progressed to CIN3+ or cleared (not recorded which). CDR3 DNA (partial): TGTGCCAGCAGTGACCTGTCGGGTGACACTGAA. Residues: CASSDLSGDTE. Given in full, the CDR3 is CASSDLSGDTEAFF.